The T cell receptor beta chain under discussion was sequenced for a study of T-cell memory formation after mild COVID-19. Whole-study context: The two donors had largely donor-specific TCR clusters.

General study results and limits: CD4+ contracting clones lay mainly in CM and EM, CD8+ ones in EMRA. Cross-reactive memory appears to have joined, as suggested by some responding clones showing up in pre-infection memory.

Constant-segment primers were used for 5'RACE, and the resulting TCR alpha and TCR beta cDNA libraries carried sample barcodes and UMIs. TCRdb passed the 5' RACE reads through MiXCR, listing each CDR3 protein once. The repertoire holds about 610,000 distinct CDR3 sequences, with around 16% as singletons. Notes on this clonotype: The antigen is not known.

Germline V gene sequence: CDR1 MGHRA, CDR2 YSYEKL. V was trimmed by 4 bases and J by 2 bases, leaving 10 bases between them. The CDR3 runs 14 residues. J is TRBJ2-3 and V is TRBV4-1; D may be TRBD1 (5 bases). The source material was PBMCs or a T cell subset sorted from them (not recorded which). The clonotype was recovered from an adult woman who had mild COVID-19 (a few samples of this study predate the infection). Cell type and time point are not known. CDR3 protein: CASSRLGDTDTQYF. The CDR3 DNA reads TGCGCCAGCAGCCGGCTAGGGGACACAGATACGCAGTATTTT.